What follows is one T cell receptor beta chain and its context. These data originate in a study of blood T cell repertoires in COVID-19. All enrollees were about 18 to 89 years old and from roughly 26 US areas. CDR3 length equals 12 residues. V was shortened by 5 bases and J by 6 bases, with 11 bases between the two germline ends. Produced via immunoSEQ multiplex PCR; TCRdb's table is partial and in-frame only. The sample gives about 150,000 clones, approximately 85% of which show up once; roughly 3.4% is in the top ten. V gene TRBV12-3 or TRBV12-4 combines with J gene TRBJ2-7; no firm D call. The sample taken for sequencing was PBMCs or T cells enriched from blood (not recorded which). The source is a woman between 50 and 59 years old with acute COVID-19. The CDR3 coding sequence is TGTGCCAGCAGTAAACCGGGTGGCGAGCAGTACTTC. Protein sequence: CASSKPGGEQYF.